Shown below are 30 T cell receptor beta chains from a single sample sequenced in a study of T cells in Graves' hyperthyroidism and ophthalmopathy. The investigators amplified TCR beta CDR3 regions from RNA transcripts. A set of HTBI primers served as the primers for a first-round RT-PCR of the TCR CDR3. TCRdb reprocessed the multiplex PCR reads with MiXCR, giving one entry per CDR3 protein. Here the sample spans hundreds of thousands of distinct CDR3 sequences, around 15% being singletons. Source material: blood. These receptors were taken from a woman between 18 and 29 years old with Graves' hyperthyroidism.

This clonotype was observed many times. The chain has TRBV19 and TRBJ1-5; 9 nucleotides agree with TRBD1. The V segment lost 3 bases and the J segment 2 bases; nucleotides outside the gene matches: 5. The germline CDR1 and CDR2 sequences are LNHDA and SQIVND (reference sequence). This CDR3 contains 16 residues. The CDR3 loop is CASSIGTGKGNQPQHF. CDR3 sequence (DNA): TGTGCCAGTAGTATTGGGACAGGGAAGGGCAATCAGCCCCAGCATTTT.

In regard to this clonotype: This may be a read error, as it is one base from a much larger clone. V usage is TRBV6-2 or TRBV6-3 and J usage is TRBJ1-5, with 8 bases fitting TRBD1. The CDR3 sequence is 14 residues long. Trimming removed 6 bases from V and 2 bases from J; junction bases left unmatched: 3. From germline, CDR1 is MNHEY and CDR2 SVGEGT. In DNA form, the CDR3 reads TGTGCCAGCAGAAAGACAGGGGGCAATCAGCCCCAGCATTTT. Its translation: CASRKTGGNQPQHF.

This sequence joins TRBV29-1 and TRBJ1-1; no clear D. Trimming pared 4 bases from V and 0 bases from J, leaving 9 bases between. The V gene's germline CDR1 is SQVTM and CDR2 ANQGSEA. This CDR3 contains 13 residues. CDR3 DNA sequence: TGCAGCGTTGGAAGGCGGATGAACACTGAAGCTTTCTTT. It translates to CSVGRRMNTEAFF.

The chain joins TRBV11-2 to TRBJ2-7; tentative D call: TRBD2 (6 bases). In germline, CDR1 is SGHAT, CDR2 FQNNGV. V lost 5 bases to trimming and J lost 6 bases, with 14 bases between them. The CDR3 totals 13 residues. CDR3: CASSPIGGLEQYF. CDR3 nucleotides: TGTGCCAGCAGCCCTATTGGGGGACTCGAGCAGTACTTC.

With respect to this clonotype: A much larger clone differs from this one at a single base, so this may be a read error. V usage is TRBV3-1 and J usage is TRBJ2-1; D might be TRBD1 or TRBD2, each matching 5 bases. Between the trimmed V and J ends, which lost 2 bases and 8 bases, there was a span of 13 bases. This CDR3 has 14 residues. Germline values: CDR1 LGHDT, CDR2 YNNKEL (reference sequence). For the CDR3, the DNA is TGTGCCAGCAGCCAATGGGTAATGGGGGATGAGCAGTTCTTC. Translation gives CASSQWVMGDEQFF.

In regard to this clonotype: A read error may be the cause here, since a much bigger clone is one base away. The V gene is TRBV12-3 or TRBV12-4, the J gene TRBJ2-5, with D possibly matching TRBD1 (6 bases). The CDR3 contains 13 residues. The CDR3 sequence: CACSPGVPETQYF. Written as DNA, the CDR3 is TGTGCCTGCAGTCCAGGGGTCCCAGAGACCCAGTACTTC.

Ten or more counts support this clonotype. The chain combines TRBV30 with TRBJ1-4; D is unresolved. Trimming removed 2 bases from V and 7 bases from J, with 5 bases in between. The CDR3 totals 11 residues. The germline gives CDR1 GTSNPN, CDR2 SVGIG (reference sequence). As DNA, the CDR3 is TGTGCCTGGAGTTGGGGTGAAAAACTGTTTTTT. Protein sequence: CAWSWGEKLFF.

At least ten counts were recorded for this clonotype. The V gene is TRBV2, the J gene TRBJ2-7, with 9 bases identical to TRBD2. With 3 bases clipped from V and 5 bases from J, the junction kept 2 bases outside the gene matches. The CDR3 totals 13 residues. Germline CDR1 and CDR2: SNHLY and FYNNEI. This CDR3 is CASSDGTSNEQYF. Written as DNA, the CDR3 is TGTGCCAGCAGTGACGGGACTAGCAACGAGCAGTACTTC.

This chain uses TRBV7-2 with TRBJ1-5; TRBD1 might be the D (6 bases). Germline V lookup: CDR1 SGHTA, CDR2 FQGNSA. The CDR3 has 15 residues. Trimming left V 5 bases short and J 3 bases short, with 14 bases between. CDR3 loop: CASSTLEGDNQPQHF. The CDR3 region has the DNA TGTGCCAGCAGCACCCTAGAGGGGGACAATCAGCCCCAGCATTTT.

This clonotype was seen only a few times. This sequence joins TRBV28 and TRBJ1-1; D not certain. The CDR3 has 12 amino acids. With 6 bases removed from V and 10 bases from J, the gap between germline ends came to 15 bases. CDR1 and CDR2 from the germline V gene are MDHEN and SYDVKM. The DNA for the CDR3 is TGTGCCAGCAGCCAACGGGTGCGTGGAGCTTTCTTT. It translates to CASSQRVRGAFF.

This clonotype was observed many times. This rearrangement joins TRBV30 to TRBJ2-7; 10 nucleotides line up with TRBD1. CDR1 GTSNPN and CDR2 SVGIG come from the germline V gene (reference sequence). The trim removed 4 bases at V and 3 bases at J, leaving 6 bases unmatched. The CDR3 covers 14 residues. DNA for the CDR3: TGTGCCTGGACAGGGACAGGGGTACTCTACGAGCAGTACTTC. This gives the protein CAWTGTGVLYEQYF.

The chain couples TRBV6-5 to TRBJ2-7, with 8 bases lining up with TRBD1. Unmatched junction bases numbered 10, after V lost 0 bases and J lost 6 bases. Per the germline V gene, CDR1 is MNHEY and CDR2 is SVGAGI. The CDR3 totals 16 residues. The CDR3 reads CASSYSPGQALVEQYF. The CDR3 region has the DNA TGTGCCAGCAGTTACTCGCCGGGACAGGCTCTGGTCGAGCAGTACTTC.

This clonotype was counted at least ten times. The chain recombines TRBV28 with TRBJ2-1, with TRBD2 matching 13 bases. V gave up 3 bases and J gave up 7 bases; unmatched junction bases: 3. The CDR3 length is 15 residues. Germline V gene data show CDR1 as MDHEN and CDR2 as SYDVKM. CDR3 sequence reads: CASSFATSGRNEQFF. The CDR3 DNA reads as TGTGCCAGCAGTTTTGCGACTAGCGGGAGGAATGAGCAGTTCTTC.

The CDR3 DNA reads as TGTGCCAGCAGACCCTGGAGGAGGTCCGAGCAGTACTTC. This translates into CASRPWRRSEQYF. The gene calls are TRBV27 and TRBJ2-7; D possibly corresponds to TRBD2 (5 bases). Per the germline V gene, CDR1 is MNHEY and CDR2 is SMNVEV (reference sequence). The ends were cut back, 6 bases at V and 6 bases at J, with 15 bases in the middle. The CDR3 consists of 13 residues.

There are many counts of this clonotype. The chain is built from TRBV7-2 and TRBJ2-1; 9 bases line up with TRBD2. With V trimmed by 5 bases and J by 7 bases, 9 bases remained unmatched. The CDR3 is made up of 15 amino acids. Germline CDR1 and CDR2: SGHTA and FQGNSA. The CDR3 DNA reads TGTGCCAGCAGCCTGACTAGCGGAGCAATAAATGAGCAGTTCTTC. This encodes CASSLTSGAINEQFF. Drawing the rest from reference TRBV7-2 and TRBJ2-1, the complete variable domain is GAGVSQSPSNKVTEKGKDVELRCDPISGHTALYWYRQSLGQGLEFLIYFQGNSAPDKSGLPSDRFSAERTGGSVSTLTIQRTQQEDSAVYLCASSLTSGAINEQFFGPGTRLTVL.

Note on this clonotype: A read error is possible here, since a much larger clone lies one base away. V and J are TRBV30 and TRBJ2-7; D not certain. The V end lost 5 bases, the J end lost 4 bases, and 18 bases lay between the germline ends. Germline V gives CDR1 GTSNPN, CDR2 SVGIG (reference sequence). The CDR3 is 14 residues long. In DNA, the CDR3 is TGTGCCTGGGGGAAGGCCTACGGAGATTACGAGCAGTACTTC. It translates to CAWGKAYGDYEQYF.

This clonotype is a singleton in its sample. The chain links TRBV4-3 to TRBJ2-1; a possible D gene is TRBD2 (5 bases). Trimming left V 0 bases short and J 7 bases short, with 16 bases between. This CDR3 has 16 residues. Germline V gives CDR1 LGHNA, CDR2 YSLEER. CDR3 DNA: TGCGCCAGCAGCCAAGATTCCGCTAGCTCTCCTAATGAGCAGTTCTTC. It encodes CASSQDSASSPNEQFF.

This clonotype was seen many times. CDR3 residues: CASSASQGSYNEQFF. The CDR3 nucleotides are TGTGCCAGCAGCGCTTCTCAGGGTTCCTACAATGAGCAGTTCTTC. This chain links TRBV7-3 with TRBJ2-1, with TRBD1 as a possible D gene (5 bases). The germline V gene has CDR1 SGHTA and CDR2 FQGTGA. The CDR3 sequence is 15 residues long. Trimming stripped 5 bases from V and 1 base from J, with 12 bases between.

This clonotype was counted at least ten times. CDR3 coding DNA: TGTGCCAGCAGCTTATGGGGGGGAGGCTCCTACAATGAGCAGTTCTTC. Protein product: CASSLWGGGSYNEQFF. The chain recombines TRBV13 with TRBJ2-1; 7 nucleotides match TRBD2. There are 16 residues in the CDR3. Germline trimming cut 2 bases from V and 0 bases from J; bases unmatched to any gene: 4. Germline-derived CDR1 and CDR2 are PRHDT and FYEKMQ (reference sequence).

Ten or more counts support this clonotype. The genes are TRBV11-2 and TRBJ1-4; 7 nucleotides line up with TRBD1. V was pared by 4 bases and J by 8 bases, with 10 bases of the junction left unmatched. Germline CDR1 SGHAT, CDR2 FQNNGV. The CDR3 is made up of 15 amino acids. CDR3 residues: CASSSGDRDYEKLFF. The CDR3 DNA reads as TGTGCCAGCAGCTCTGGCGACAGGGACTACGAAAAACTGTTTTTT.

This rearrangement joins TRBV9 to TRBJ1-5; D is unclear. V lost 0 bases and J 10 bases, leaving 11 bases between the germline ends. Germline-derived CDR1 and CDR2 are SGDLS and YYNGEE. The CDR3 contains 13 residues. In DNA form, the CDR3 reads TGTGCCAGCAGCGTAGGTCGGGGTTCTCCCCAGCATTTT. Amino acids: CASSVGRGSPQHF. Looking up the rest from reference TRBV9 and TRBJ1-5 gives the full variable domain: DSGVTQTPKHLITATGQRVTLRCSPRSGDLSVYWYQQSLDQGLQFLIQYYNGEERAKGNILERFSAQQFPDLHSELNLSSLELGDSALYFCASSVGRGSPQHFGDGTRLSIL.

This clonotype was seen only a few times. This chain links TRBV18 with TRBJ2-5; weak D call: TRBD1 (6 bases). The germline V gene encodes CDR1 KGHSH and CDR2 LQKENI. With 5 bases removed from V and 4 bases from J, the gap between germline ends came to 8 bases. The CDR3 totals 12 residues. DNA of the CDR3: TGTGCCAGCTCATACAGGGCAGAGACCCAGTACTTC. Translation: CASSYRAETQYF. Full variable domain (remainder filled in from reference TRBV18 and TRBJ2-5): NAGVMQNPRHLVRRRGQEARLRCSPMKGHSHVYWYRQLPEEGLKFMVYLQKENIIDESGMPKERFSAEFPKEGPSILRIQQVVRGDSAAYFCASSYRAETQYFGPGTRLLVL.

This clonotype was seen many times. This chain connects TRBV5-1 to TRBJ2-2; no firm D call. The ends were cut back, 1 base at V and 0 bases at J, with 4 bases in the middle. CDR1 SGHRS and CDR2 YFSETQ come from the germline V gene. This CDR3 comprises 14 residues. In nucleotides, the CDR3 is TGCGCCAGCAGCTTGCGCACGAACACCGGGGAGCTGTTTTTT. This gives the protein CASSLRTNTGELFF.

This clonotype turned up a few times. J is TRBJ2-1 and V is TRBV7-9; TRBD2 is a possible D gene (6 bases). V gave up 1 base and J gave up 7 bases, with 14 bases separating them. Germline V gene data show CDR1 as SEHNR and CDR2 as FQNEAQ (reference sequence). The CDR3 is 15 amino acids. The CDR3 sequence: CASSLGGRERNEQFF. The CDR3 coding sequence is TGTGCCAGCAGCTTAGGGGGACGGGAGAGGAATGAGCAGTTCTTC.

Ten or more counts support this clonotype. The rearrangement links TRBV7-9 to TRBJ2-1, with D tentatively TRBD1 (6 bases). The ends were cut back, 5 bases at V and 6 bases at J, with 20 bases in the middle. CDR1 SEHNR and CDR2 FQNEAQ come from the germline V gene (reference sequence). CDR3 length: 16 amino acids. The CDR3 is CASSRRDRTDSNEQFF. DNA of the CDR3: TGTGCCAGCAGCCGACGCGACAGGACCGACAGCAATGAGCAGTTCTTC.

The table lists this clonotype with many counts. The chain recombines TRBV24-1 with TRBJ2-3; D is tentatively TRBD1 or TRBD2 (5 bases each). Trimming cost V 6 bases and J 1 base, with 13 bases left between them. This CDR3 region has 15 residues. CDR1 KGHDR and CDR2 SFDVKD come from the germline V gene. The CDR3 spells CATSRREGGTDTQYF. For the CDR3, the DNA is TGTGCCACCAGTCGTCGGGAAGGGGGCACAGATACGCAGTATTTT.

There are a few counts of this clonotype. This chain connects TRBV9 to TRBJ2-7; 15 bases align to TRBD2. From germline, CDR1 is SGDLS and CDR2 YYNGEE. The CDR3 has 15 amino acids. V dropped 4 bases and J dropped 7; count of bases not matched to a gene: 6. CDR3 bases: TGTGCCAGCAGCCCGCGGACTAGCGGGAGGGGAGAGCAGTACTTC. This codes for CASSPRTSGRGEQYF.

The chain joins TRBV6-5 to TRBJ1-4, with D perhaps matching TRBD1 (6 bases). V dropped 5 bases and J dropped 3 bases, with 13 bases sitting between them. CDR3 length: 15 amino acids. CDR1 and CDR2 from the germline V gene are MNHEY and SVGAGI. For the CDR3, the DNA is TGTGCCAGCAGTACCGACAGGTCCGCTAATGAAAAACTGTTTTTT. Protein: CASSTDRSANEKLFF.

This clonotype was found many times. The J gene is TRBJ2-3, the V gene TRBV13; D remains unclear. Looked up from germline, CDR1 is PRHDT and CDR2 is FYEKMQ (reference sequence). The ends were cut back, 3 bases at V and 2 bases at J, with 9 bases in the middle. This CDR3 contains 14 residues. The CDR3 nucleotides are TGTGCCAGCAGCTTCGCTACTAACACAGATACGCAGTATTTT. Protein product: CASSFATNTDTQYF. The complete variable domain, with remaining parts taken from reference TRBV13 and TRBJ2-3, reads AAGVIQSPRHLIKEKRETATLKCYPIPRHDTVYWYQQGPGQDPQFLISFYEKMQSDKGSIPDRFSAQQFSDYHSELNMSSLELGDSALYFCASSFATNTDTQYFGPGTRLTVL.

V usage is TRBV28 and J usage is TRBJ2-3, with D possibly TRBD2 on 7 matching bases. Germline V gives CDR1 MDHEN, CDR2 SYDVKM. Trimming took 3 bases from V and 4 from J, leaving 20 bases between them. The CDR3 contains 17 residues. The CDR3 loop reads CASSFVPGEGGADTQYF. The DNA for the CDR3 is TGTGCCAGCAGTTTCGTTCCAGGGGAGGGTGGGGCAGATACGCAGTATTTT. Variable domain in full (rest from reference TRBV28 and TRBJ2-3): DVKVTQSSRYLVKRTGEKVFLECVQDMDHENMFWYRQDPGLGLRLIYFSYDVKMKEKGDIPEGYSVSREKKERFSLILESASTNQTSMYLCASSFVPGEGGADTQYFGPGTRLTVL.